These 2 T cell receptor beta chains originate from one sample sequenced in a study of cytomegalovirus exposure and HLA in healthy donors. TCRdb's table, derived via immunoSEQ multiplex PCR, lists solely in-frame clones and lacks some. Of 250,000 to 300,000 clones in the sample, 80% to 90% were seen once. Material for sequencing was PBMCs. Every receptor here comes from a woman aged 18-29 years in good health and CMV-seronegative.

The V call is TRBV18, the J call TRBJ1-2, with 11 bases that match TRBD1. From germline, CDR1 is KGHSH and CDR2 LQKENI. This CDR3 comprises 14 residues. V trimming: 3 bases; J trimming: 11 bases; junction bases outside the gene matches: 8. CDR3 residues: CASSPTWTGGKYTF. In DNA form, the CDR3 reads TGTGCCAGCTCACCTACTTGGACAGGGGGCAAGTACACCTTC. Drawing the rest from reference TRBV18 and TRBJ1-2, the complete variable domain is NAGVMQNPRHLVRRRGQEARLRCSPMKGHSHVYWYRQLPEEGLKFMVYLQKENIIDESGMPKERFSAEFPKEGPSILRIQQVVRGDSAAYFCASSPTWTGGKYTFGSGTRLTVV.

This clone was picked up a small number of times. J is TRBJ1-2 and V is TRBV6-1; D is unresolved. This CDR3 contains 16 residues. CDR1 MNHNS and CDR2 SASEGT come from the germline V gene. V was clipped by 4 bases and J by 4 bases, with 19 bases between them. The CDR3 here is CASSATRSAYSYGYTF. The CDR3 DNA reads as TGTGCCAGCAGTGCCACGAGGTCCGCCTACTCCTATGGCTACACCTTC.